This TCR beta chain was recovered during a study of blood T cell repertoires in COVID-19. Study summary: PBMCs, B-cell-depleted T cells, or T cells were the source of the cDNA or gDNA that made up the material.

This CDR3 has 15 amino acids. CDR1 is SGHKS, CDR2 YYEKEE, per germline (reference sequence). Trimming pared 0 bases from V and 0 bases from J, leaving 10 bases between. Original data processing: Researchers report that nucleated cell counts were estimated from reference gene primer amplification. TCRdb's copy holds only in-frame clones and misses some; the assay was immunoSEQ multiplex PCR. That table is the source of V, J and clone size, and D and trimming were worked out from the DNA. This repertoire shows 250,000 to 350,000 clones, 84% found once; its top ten account for more than 1.2%. The source material was peripheral blood. The receptor was isolated from a human donor with COVID-19, enrolled during active disease. The donor label of this sample is uncertain. This chain links TRBV5-5 with TRBJ2-7; perhaps TRBD2 as D (5 bases). DNA of the CDR3: TGTGCCAGCAGCTTGGAGCGGATGAGCTCCTACGAGCAGTACTTC. This translates into CASSLERMSSYEQYF.